This is a list of T cell receptor beta chains from one sample in a study. TCRdb reanalysed the RT-PCR reads using MiXCR and keeps one entry per CDR3 protein. The data contain hundreds of thousands of distinct CDR3 sequences, approximately 15% of them singletons. The sample consisted of memory CD4+ T cells from blood. The receptors come from a female donor in good health, serving as a healthy control. Both conserved end residues are part of each CDR3. The D gene is left open where the match is weak. Size is stated for part of the rows, as once, few or many counts, or as a class when the clone is expanded.

TRBV5-1	.	.	TRBJ1-1	TGCGCCAGCAGCCATCAAATCGGGACATGGAACACTGAAGCTTTCTTT	CASSHQIGTWNTEAFF
TRBV5-1	TRBD2	.	TRBJ2-3	TGCGCCAGCAGCGCCGACGGACTAGCATACACAGATACGCAGTATTTT	CASSADGLAYTDTQYF
TRBV6-1	.	few	TRBJ1-5	TGTGCCAGCAGCGGAGGGACGGACTATCAGCCCCAGCATTTT	CASSGGTDYQPQHF
TRBV18	TRBD2	few	TRBJ2-7	TGTGCCAGCTCACCACGAGCGGGAGGGCTAGGAGAGCAGTACTTC	CASSPRAGGLGEQYF
TRBV20-1	.	many	TRBJ2-7	TGCAGTGCCGAGGGGAGCTCCTACGAGCAGTACTTC	CSAEGSSYEQYF
TRBV7-2	.	.	TRBJ2-7	TGTGCCAGCAGCTTAGCGGTGCCCTACGAGCAGTACTTC	CASSLAVPYEQYF
TRBV29-1	.	many	TRBJ1-1	TGCAGCGTGAATCACCCGGGACAGAACACTGAAGCTTTCTTT	CSVNHPGQNTEAFF
TRBV5-1	TRBD1	few	TRBJ2-7	TGCGCCAGCAGCAGCGTGACAGGGCTAGGGGGCGAGCAGTACTTC	CASSSVTGLGGEQYF
TRBV12-3/TRBV12-4	.	many	TRBJ2-7	TGTGCCAGCAGTAGCAGGACGCGGTCTTACTACGAGCAGTACTTC	CASSSRTRSYYEQYF
TRBV7-2	.	few	TRBJ1-2	TGTGCCAGCAGCTCTAGAGGAGGGTGGGACTATGGCTACACCTTC	CASSSRGGWDYGYTF
TRBV10-3	.	few	TRBJ2-2	TGTGCCATCAGCTCCCAGGTATCCGGGGAGCTGTTTTTT	CAISSQVSGELFF
TRBV28	.	few	TRBJ2-2	TGTGCCAGCAGTTTGCCGACAATCCCCGGGGAGCTGTTTTTT	CASSLPTIPGELFF
TRBV24-1	TRBD1	.	TRBJ1-5	TGTGCCACCAGTGATAGCCGGGACAGTAATCAGCCCCAGCATTTT	CATSDSRDSNQPQHF
TRBV24-1	TRBD2	.	TRBJ2-3	TGTGCCACCAGTGATGTACTAGCGTCTAGCACAGATACGCAGTATTTT	CATSDVLASSTDTQYF
TRBV27	.	few	TRBJ2-7	TGTGCCAGCAGTTTATCGATCGGGGACTCCTACGAGCAGTACTTC	CASSLSIGDSYEQYF
TRBV6-5	TRBD2	.	TRBJ2-2	TGTGCCAGCACCGTACAACTAGCGGGAGTGAGCACCGGGGAGCTGTTTTTT	CASTVQLAGVSTGELFF
TRBV11-2	.	few	TRBJ2-7	TGTGCCAGCAGCCCTCTGTCCAGGACAGCCGCCTACGAGCAGTACTTC	CASSPLSRTAAYEQYF
TRBV30	.	few	TRBJ2-3	TGTGCCTGGATCCCGGGGGGCTCCACAGATACGCAGTATTTT	CAWIPGGSTDTQYF
TRBV3-1	.	once	TRBJ2-7	TGTGCCAGCAGCCAAGATAGGACAGCCTACGAGCAGTACTTC	CASSQDRTAYEQYF
TRBV6-2/TRBV6-3	.	.	TRBJ1-5	TGTGCCAGCAAGGACAGACGGAGCAATCAGCCCCAGCATTTT	CASKDRRSNQPQHF
TRBV12-3/TRBV12-4	.	.	TRBJ2-1	TGTGCCAGCAGTCCCCTCGGGGGAGGCTACAATGAGCAGTTCTTC	CASSPLGGGYNEQFF
TRBV10-3	.	few	TRBJ1-2	TGTGCCATCACAGGGGACCTAAACTATGGCTACACCTTC	CAITGDLNYGYTF
TRBV5-5	.	.	TRBJ1-2	TGTGCCAGCAGCTTGGGTAGCAGGAGCTATGGCTACACCTTC	CASSLGSRSYGYTF
TRBV5-1	.	.	TRBJ1-5	TGCGCCAGCAGCTTGGCCGGTGGCGTGGGGGGTGGACAGCCCCAGCATTTT	CASSLAGGVGGGQPQHF
TRBV4-3	TRBD2	few	TRBJ2-3	TGCGCCAGCAGCCAAGATTATGGGTGGGGGGGAGATACGCAGTATTTT	CASSQDYGWGGDTQYF
TRBV7-2	.	.	TRBJ2-1	TGTGCCAGCAGCTTACAGGAATACAATGAGCAGTTCTTC	CASSLQEYNEQFF
TRBV24-1	.	few	TRBJ1-1	TGTGCCACCAGTGACATTAACACTGAAGCTTTCTTT	CATSDINTEAFF
TRBV7-2	.	.	TRBJ1-2	TGTGCCAGCAGCCGCTACGACTATGGCTACACCTTC	CASSRYDYGYTF
TRBV30	.	.	TRBJ2-7	TGTGCCTGGAGTGGGGTCAGTTCCTACGAGCAGTACTTC	CAWSGVSSYEQYF
TRBV20-1	.	.	TRBJ1-1	TGCAGTGCCATCCTCGAGACGAACACTGAAGCTTTCTTT	CSAILETNTEAFF
TRBV2	TRBD1	.	TRBJ2-3	TGTGCCAGCCTACAGGGGCTTCGCACAGATACGCAGTATTTT	CASLQGLRTDTQYF
TRBV5-6	.	.	TRBJ1-2	TGTGCCAGCAGCTTGGGTTTTGGGGTTGGCTACACCTTC	CASSLGFGVGYTF
TRBV29-1	TRBD2	many	TRBJ2-3	TGCAGCGTTGAAAGGGGCGGGAGGGCACCTGGGAGCACAGATACGCAGTATTTT	CSVERGGRAPGSTDTQYF
TRBV20-1	.	few	TRBJ2-7	TGCAGTGCCGGGCGGGTCTCCTACGAGCAGTACTTC	CSAGRVSYEQYF
TRBV5-1	TRBD2	.	TRBJ2-2	TGCGCCAGCAGCATAGGGACTAGCGGGAGCACCGGGGAGCTGTTTTTT	CASSIGTSGSTGELFF
TRBV6-1	.	many	TRBJ1-2	TGTGCCAGCAGTGGAAGGAGTAACTATGGCTACACCTTC	CASSGRSNYGYTF
TRBV25-1	.	.	TRBJ2-7	TGTGCCAGCAGTGACGCTGGTGGGAGACTAAGTATCGACGAGCAGTACTTC	CASSDAGGRLSIDEQYF